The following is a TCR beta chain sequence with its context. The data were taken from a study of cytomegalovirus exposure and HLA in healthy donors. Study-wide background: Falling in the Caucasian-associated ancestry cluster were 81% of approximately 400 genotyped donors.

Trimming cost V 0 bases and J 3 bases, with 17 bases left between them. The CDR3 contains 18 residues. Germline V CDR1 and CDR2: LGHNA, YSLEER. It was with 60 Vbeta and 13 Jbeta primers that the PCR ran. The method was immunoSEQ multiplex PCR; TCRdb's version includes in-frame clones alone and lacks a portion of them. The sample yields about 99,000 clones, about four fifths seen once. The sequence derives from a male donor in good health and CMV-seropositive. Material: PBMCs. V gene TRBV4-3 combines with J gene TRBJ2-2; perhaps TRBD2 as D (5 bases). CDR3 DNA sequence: TGCGCCAGCAGCCAAGATCTTGGACTTACAGTTTACACCGGGGAGCTGTTTTTT. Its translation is CASSQDLGLTVYTGELFF.